The 3 T cell receptor beta chains listed next were all sequenced from one sample in a study of human T cells and chemical hapten exposure. TCRdb re-analysed the RACE reads in MiXCR, keeping a single row per CDR3 protein. The sample has approximately 82,000 distinct CDR3 sequences, more than 6.5% seen once. The time point denotes: patch test 2, 6 weeks after DPC sensitization. The treatment denotes: therapeutic diphenylcyclopropenone sensitization with weekly scalp DPC. Specimen: whole blood, collected in connection with sensitization to the hapten diphenylcyclopropenone (DPC). The receptors come from a woman younger than 45 with alopecia areata. Some clones in this sample may be carry-over from other donors' samples.

The sample holds many counts of this clonotype. The chain recombines TRBV20-1 with TRBJ2-7; D may be TRBD2 (5 bases). The CDR3 is 12 amino acids. CDR1 DFQATT and CDR2 SNEGSKA come from the germline V gene (reference sequence). V was cut by 1 base and J by 5 bases, with 9 bases left in between. The CDR3 sequence: CSARVSGNEQYF. CDR3 bases: TGCAGTGCTAGAGTATCGGGGAACGAGCAGTACTTC.

There are a few counts of this clonotype. J is TRBJ1-6 and V is TRBV7-9; D not certain. V was trimmed by 2 bases and J by 13 bases, leaving 12 bases between them. This CDR3 has 13 amino acids. The germline CDR1 and CDR2 sequences are SEHNR and FQNEAQ (reference sequence). The CDR3 sequence is CASSLLGSGPLHF. The CDR3 DNA follows: TGTGCCAGCAGCTTATTAGGGAGTGGGCCCCTCCACTTT.

This clonotype was seen repeatedly, ten times or more. CDR3 residues: CASSWNTVADTQYF. CDR3 in DNA: TGTGCCAGCAGTTGGAACACGGTAGCGGATACGCAGTATTTT. J is TRBJ2-3 and V is TRBV27; D might be TRBD2 (5 bases). The CDR3 loop spans 14 amino acids. Germline CDR1 is MNHEY and CDR2 is SMNVEV (reference sequence). V was shortened by 4 bases and J by 6 bases, with 14 bases between the two germline ends.